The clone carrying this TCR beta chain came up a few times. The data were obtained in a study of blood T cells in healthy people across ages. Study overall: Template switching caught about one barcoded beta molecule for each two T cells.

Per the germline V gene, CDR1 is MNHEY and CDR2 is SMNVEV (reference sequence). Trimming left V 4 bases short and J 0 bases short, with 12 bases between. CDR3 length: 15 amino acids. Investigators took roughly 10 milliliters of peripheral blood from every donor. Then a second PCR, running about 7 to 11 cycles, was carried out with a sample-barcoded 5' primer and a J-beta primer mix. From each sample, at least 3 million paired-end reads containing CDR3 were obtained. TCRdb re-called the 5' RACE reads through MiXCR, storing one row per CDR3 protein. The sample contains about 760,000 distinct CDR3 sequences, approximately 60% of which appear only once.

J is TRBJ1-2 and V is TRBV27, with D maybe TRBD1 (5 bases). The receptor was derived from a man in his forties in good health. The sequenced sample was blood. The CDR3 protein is CASSSRQPANYGYTF. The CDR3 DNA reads TGTGCCAGCAGTTCCCGACAGCCAGCTAACTATGGCTACACCTTC.